The 28 T cell receptor beta chains in this list originate from one sample, sequenced in a study of regulatory dendritic cells for organ transplantation. Using immunoSEQ multiplex PCR, the repertoire was profiled, and TCRdb retains in-frame clones only, with some absent. The sample shows tens of thousands of clones, 74% of them seen only once. Sequences were obtained from memory CD4+ T cells from blood. Sample subset: CD45RO+ memory T cells. The receptors originated from a human donor in good health.

This clone was seen a handful of times. J is TRBJ2-5 and V is TRBV4-2; 10 positions agree with TRBD1. This CDR3 is 16 amino acids long. With V trimmed by 0 bases and J by 4 bases, 5 bases remained unmatched. CDR1 and CDR2 from the germline V gene are LGHNA and YNFKEQ. Written as DNA, the CDR3 is TGTGCCAGCAGCCAAGATGGACAGGGGGTGGGAGAGACCCAGTACTTC. This encodes CASSQDGQGVGETQYF.

This clone appeared once. J is TRBJ2-2 and V is TRBV6-5; TRBD2 might be the D (7 bases). This CDR3 region has 15 residues. Germline V lookup: CDR1 MNHEY, CDR2 SVGAGI. The V end lost 10 bases, the J end lost 7 bases, and 22 bases lay between the germline ends. The CDR3 loop is CAIKSEGGRSGELFF. Written as DNA, the CDR3 is TGTGCCATCAAATCGGAGGGGGGGCGTAGCGGGGAGCTGTTTTTT.

The chain carries TRBV11-2 and TRBJ2-2; 13 bases line up with TRBD2. With V trimmed by 4 bases and J by 7 bases, 6 bases remained unmatched. Germline V lookup: CDR1 SGHAT, CDR2 FQNNGV. The CDR3 covers 16 residues. The CDR3 sequence is CASSYTSGGEVGELFF. In DNA form, the CDR3 reads TGTGCCAGCAGCTACACTAGCGGGGGGGAGGTCGGGGAGCTGTTTTTT.

This clone turned up a few times. This sequence joins TRBV5-5 and TRBJ1-5; D perhaps matches TRBD1 (5 bases). The germline V gene encodes CDR1 SGHKS and CDR2 YYEKEE (reference sequence). The ends were cut back, 1 base at V and 4 bases at J, with 12 bases in the middle. CDR3 size: 15 residues. The CDR3 spells CASSLLGDSNQPQHF. The CDR3 nucleotides are TGTGCCAGCAGCTTGCTCGGTGACAGTAATCAGCCCCAGCATTTT. The full variable domain, in which reference TRBV5-5 and TRBJ1-5 provide the parts outside the CDR3, is DAGVTQSPTHLIKTRGQQVTLRCSPISGHKSVSWYQQVLGQGPQFIFQYYEKEERGRGNFPDRFSARQFPNYSSELNVNALLLGDSALYLCASSLLGDSNQPQHFGDGTRLSIL.

The V and J genes are TRBV5-5 and TRBJ1-1, with D hard to call. The length of the CDR3 is 15 residues. V was clipped by 2 bases and J by 1 base, with 12 bases between them. Germline V gene lookup returns CDR1 SGHKS and CDR2 YYEKEE (reference sequence). The CDR3 DNA reads TGTGCCAGCAGCTTAATTGCAGTCTCGAACACTGAAGCTTTCTTT. This translates into CASSLIAVSNTEAFF.

The chain uses TRBV6-5 and TRBJ2-3; 7 bases fit TRBD2. Germline V gene sequence: CDR1 MNHEY, CDR2 SVGAGI. After removal of 2 bases from V and 8 bases from J, the junction contained 7 bases not matched to a gene. There are 14 residues in the CDR3. The CDR3, as DNA: TGTGCCAGCAGTTACGGGAGGGACCTGGGTACGCAGTATTTT. It encodes CASSYGRDLGTQYF.

This clone was found once. The rearrangement joins TRBV5-8 to TRBJ1-1; TRBD1 matches 8 bases. The trim removed 5 bases at V and 0 bases at J, leaving 9 bases unmatched. This CDR3 has 16 amino acids. Germline CDR1 reads SGHTS; CDR2 reads YDEGEE. CDR3 nucleotides: TGTGCCAGCAGGCTGTCGACAGGGGCAATGAACACTGAAGCTTTCTTT. It codes for CASRLSTGAMNTEAFF.

V is TRBV9 and J is TRBJ1-2; tentative D call: TRBD1 (6 bases). V was clipped by 2 bases and J by 6 bases, with 14 bases between them. The length of the CDR3 is 14 residues. Germline V gives CDR1 SGDLS, CDR2 YYNGEE. The CDR3 nucleotides read TGTGCCAGCAGCGTCCTACAGGGTCGACATGGCTACACCTTC. Amino acid sequence: CASSVLQGRHGYTF.

This clone was observed once. CDR3 nucleotides: TGTGCCAGCAGCTTAAGAGGGAGGTCAGATACGCAGTATTTT. Its translation: CASSLRGRSDTQYF. The chain combines TRBV7-3 with TRBJ2-3; weak D call: TRBD2 (6 bases). Germline V gene lookup returns CDR1 SGHTA and CDR2 FQGTGA. Trimming took off 1 base at V and 4 bases at J, with 9 bases between the two ends. The CDR3 is 14 residues long. Variable domain in full (rest from reference TRBV7-3 and TRBJ2-3): GAGVSQTPSNKVTEKGKYVELRCDPISGHTALYWYRQSLGQGPEFLIYFQGTGAADDSGLPNDRFFAVRPEGSVSTLKIQRTERGDSAVYLCASSLRGRSDTQYFGPGTRLTVL.

The CDR3 is CASSLQSSSYEQYF. The CDR3 DNA is TGTGCCAGCAGCCTACAGTCGAGCTCCTACGAGCAGTACTTC. The chain couples TRBV14 to TRBJ2-7; D uncertain. CDR3 length: 14 amino acids. Trimming shortened V by 4 bases and J by 0 bases, and 10 bases separated the two germline ends. Germline V lookup: CDR1 SGHDN, CDR2 FVKESK.

The chain recombines TRBV2 with TRBJ2-2, with TRBD1 identical over 11 bases. After removal of 7 bases from V and 5 bases from J, the junction contained 6 bases not matched to a gene. In germline, CDR1 is SNHLY, CDR2 FYNNEI. This CDR3 contains 15 residues. The CDR3 loop reads CASTGQGARTGELFF. In nucleotides, the CDR3 is TGTGCCAGCACCGGACAGGGGGCCCGGACCGGGGAGCTGTTTTTT.

This rearrangement joins TRBV7-9 to TRBJ1-1; 7 nucleotides match TRBD1. This CDR3 is built from 15 residues. With V trimmed by 6 bases and J by 0 bases, 7 bases remained unmatched. Germline CDR1 is SEHNR and CDR2 is FQNEAQ (reference sequence). CDR3 amino acids: CASRYQGVLNTEAFF. The CDR3 DNA reads TGTGCCAGCAGATATCAGGGGGTTCTGAACACTGAAGCTTTCTTT.

V and J are TRBV6-1 and TRBJ2-7, with D perhaps TRBD2 (5 bases). V lost 7 bases and J 4 bases, leaving 14 bases between the germline ends. Germline-derived CDR1 and CDR2 are MNHNS and SASEGT. The CDR3 spans 13 residues. CDR3 region: CASKVTSGYEQYF. For the CDR3, the DNA is TGTGCCAGCAAGGTAACTAGTGGGTACGAGCAGTACTTC.

The chain links TRBV12-5 to TRBJ1-2, with TRBD1 as a possible D gene (5 bases). The V gene lost 6 bases and the J gene lost 3 bases, with 11 bases spanning the gap. Germline V gene data show CDR1 as LGHNT and CDR2 as FRNRAP. The CDR3 extends over 13 amino acids. The CDR3 is CASGQDRDYGYTF. CDR3 DNA sequence: TGTGCTAGTGGACAAGACAGAGACTATGGCTACACCTTC.

This chain joins TRBV7-9 and TRBJ1-4; D is perhaps TRBD1 (6 bases). Germline lookup yields CDR1 SEHNR and CDR2 FQNEAQ (reference sequence). V was pared by 4 bases and J by 2 bases, with 11 bases between. The CDR3 loop spans 15 amino acids. DNA for the CDR3: TGTGCCAGCAGCTCCGGGGACACGACTAATGAAAAACTGTTTTTT. This translates into CASSSGDTTNEKLFF.

J is TRBJ2-1 and V is TRBV14; D perhaps matches TRBD1 (5 bases). Trimming took 4 bases from V and 9 from J, leaving 13 bases between them. Germline V lookup: CDR1 SGHDN, CDR2 FVKESK. This CDR3 has 13 residues. The CDR3 DNA follows: TGTGCCAGCAGCCTCCGAGTCGACAGTGAGCAGTTCTTC. As protein: CASSLRVDSEQFF.

This rearrangement joins TRBV5-8 to TRBJ2-2, with 11 positions matching TRBD2. The junction had 6 bases not matched to a gene; V was cut back by 2 bases and J by 3 bases. The CDR3 contains 17 residues. CDR1 and CDR2 from the germline V gene are SGHTS and YDEGEE. The CDR3 DNA reads as TGTGCCAGCAGCTTCCTACTAGCGGGGGCCCACACCGGGGAGCTGTTTTTT. This gives the protein CASSFLLAGAHTGELFF. Together with reference TRBV5-8 and TRBJ2-2, the CDR3 gives the full variable domain: EAGVTQSPTHLIKTRGQQATLRCSPISGHTSVYWYQQALGLGLQFLLWYDEGEERNRGNFPPRFSGRQFPNYSSELNVNALELEDSALYLCASSFLLAGAHTGELFFGEGSRLTVL.

The V and J genes are TRBV18 and TRBJ1-5, with D uncertain. Per germline, CDR1 KGHSH and CDR2 LQKENI. The CDR3 totals 17 residues. Trimming left V 0 bases short and J 0 bases short, with 12 bases between. The CDR3 DNA reads TGTGCCAGCTCACCACCAGAGGGAGGTGGTAGCAATCAGCCCCAGCATTTT. Residues: CASSPPEGGGSNQPQHF. Complete variable domain (other parts from reference TRBV18 and TRBJ1-5): NAGVMQNPRHLVRRRGQEARLRCSPMKGHSHVYWYRQLPEEGLKFMVYLQKENIIDESGMPKERFSAEFPKEGPSILRIQQVVRGDSAAYFCASSPPEGGGSNQPQHFGDGTRLSIL.

This chain links TRBV19 with TRBJ2-5; possible D gene TRBD2, 7 bases. TRBJ2-7 explains the end of the DNA better; the J call may be wrong. Germline CDR1 is LNHDA and CDR2 is SQIVND (reference sequence). This CDR3 comprises 15 residues. DNA of the CDR3: TGTGCCAGTAGTCCCTCCGGCGGGGGCGCTTACGAGCAGTACTTC. It encodes CASSPSGGGAYEQYF.

The V call is TRBV11-2, the J call TRBJ1-4; TRBD1 might be the D (5 bases). This CDR3 is 15 amino acids long. Germline values: CDR1 SGHAT, CDR2 FQNNGV. V was trimmed by 2 bases and J by 8 bases, leaving 15 bases between them. CDR3 protein: CASSLYSSGHEKLFF. For the CDR3, the DNA is TGTGCCAGCAGCTTATACTCGTCAGGGCACGAAAAACTGTTTTTT.

J is TRBJ2-2 and V is TRBV5-1; maybe TRBD1 (6 bases). Germline lookup yields CDR1 SGHRS and CDR2 YFSETQ. The CDR3 runs to 15 residues. Trimming removed 1 base from V and 2 bases from J, with 9 bases in between. CDR3 DNA sequence: TGCGCCAGCAGCTTGTGGGGACAAAACACCGGGGAGCTGTTTTTT. As protein: CASSLWGQNTGELFF.

This chain uses TRBV11-3 with TRBJ1-2; tentatively, D is TRBD1 (6 bases). CDR1 SGHNT and CDR2 YENEEA come from the germline V gene. The CDR3 covers 16 residues. The V and J ends lost 3 bases and 4 bases respectively, with 18 bases between them. As DNA, the CDR3 is TGTGCCAGCAGCTTCGGCTCCGGGACATCGCTCTATGGCTACACCTTC. It codes for CASSFGSGTSLYGYTF. The full variable domain, with the rest looked up from reference TRBV11-3 and TRBJ1-2, is EAGVVQSPRYKIIEKKQPVAFWCNPISGHNTLYWYLQNLGQGPELLIRYENEEAVDDSQLPKDRFSAERLKGVDSTLKIQPAELGDSAVYLCASSFGSGTSLYGYTFGSGTRLTVV.

There are a few counts of this clone. V gene TRBV2 combines with J gene TRBJ1-4, with no clear D. The CDR3 has 13 residues. Trimming cost V 3 bases and J 4 bases, with 6 bases left between them. Germline CDR1 and CDR2: SNHLY and FYNNEI. The DNA for the CDR3 is TGTGCCAGCAGTGAGAGACATAATGAAAAACTGTTTTTT. Translated: CASSERHNEKLFF.

In nucleotides, the CDR3 is TGTGCCAGCAGCCTCGGAGCCAGCGGGGGGTTAGAGACCCAGTACTTC. It specifies CASSLGASGGLETQYF. This chain joins TRBV11-2 and TRBJ2-5; TRBD2 matches 9 bases. The CDR3 has 16 amino acids. Per germline, CDR1 SGHAT and CDR2 FQNNGV. After removal of 5 bases from V and 4 bases from J, the junction contained 11 bases not matched to a gene.

The chain links TRBV5-4 to TRBJ2-2, with unresolved D. This CDR3 contains 13 residues. Germline loops: CDR1 SGHNT, CDR2 YYREEE (reference sequence). The V gene lost 4 bases and the J gene lost 1 base, with 5 bases spanning the gap. The CDR3 DNA sequence: TGTGCCAGCAGCAACAAGAACACCGGGGAGCTGTTTTTT. Its protein product is CASSNKNTGELFF.

The chain employs TRBV19 and TRBJ2-1; 14 nucleotides agree with TRBD2. Losses at the gene ends were 3 bases for V and 10 bases for J; bases not matched to a gene: 14. CDR3 length equals 18 residues. Germline-derived CDR1 and CDR2 are LNHDA and SQIVND (reference sequence). The CDR3 here is CASSIGLAGGYLGGEQFF. The DNA of the CDR3 is TGTGCCAGTAGTATTGGACTAGCGGGGGGCTACCTCGGCGGCGAGCAGTTCTTC.

This chain's CDR3 is CASSNPGTGLHYGYTF. CDR3 DNA sequence: TGCGCCAGCAGCAACCCCGGGACAGGGCTACATTATGGCTACACCTTC. The rearrangement joins TRBV5-1 to TRBJ1-2, with TRBD1 identical over 9 bases. Germline V gene lookup returns CDR1 SGHRS and CDR2 YFSETQ. The CDR3 totals 16 residues. V shed 4 bases, J shed 5 bases, and the junction held 12 bases outside the gene matches.

CDR3 amino acids: CASSASGGPNTGELFF. CDR3 DNA: TGCGCCAGCAGCGCCAGCGGGGGTCCGAACACCGGGGAGCTGTTTTTT. The chain recombines TRBV5-1 with TRBJ2-2; TRBD2 aligns across 8 bases. The V gene's germline CDR1 is SGHRS and CDR2 YFSETQ. Germline trimming cut 4 bases from V and 0 bases from J; bases unmatched to any gene: 5. The CDR3 spans 16 residues.